This T cell receptor (beta chain) was identified in a study of blood T cell repertoires in COVID-19. Study as a whole: The samples span acute and convalescent COVID-19 from the United States, Italy and Spain. T cells, B-cell-depleted T cells, or PBMCs supplied cDNA or gDNA.

Germline assignment: CDR1 KGHSH and CDR2 LQKENI. Trimming took 6 bases from V and 5 from J; bases not matched to a gene: 6. This CDR3 contains 15 residues. Cohort 3 recovery required two negative PCRs, clearance, or symptom resolution. Authors' methods: Reference gene primer amplification in the assay estimated nucleated cell counts. Repertoires were generated with immunoSEQ multiplex PCR, while TCRdb's copy carries only in-frame clones and drops some. That table furnishes V, J and clone size, whereas the DNA furnished D and trimming. This sample yields roughly 280,000 clones, of which about 85% are seen a single time; around 3% belongs to the top ten.

This chain connects TRBV18 to TRBJ2-1; 11 positions match TRBD2. This clonotype was obtained from a woman aged 45-65 years who had recovered from COVID-19. Source material: PBMCs or T cells enriched from blood (not recorded which). The CDR3 sequence is CASSHGLAGNNEQFF. The CDR3 DNA follows: TGTGCCAGCTCTCACGGACTAGCGGGTAACAATGAGCAGTTCTTC.